This T cell receptor (beta chain) derives from a study of T-cell reconstitution after alpha-beta-depleted transplantation in children. Researchers prepared the TCRbeta library using unique molecular identifiers, the study reports. TCRdb itself ran the PCR reads through MiXCR, one entry per CDR3 protein. The table records 200,000 to 250,000 distinct CDR3 sequences, roughly a tenth of them present only once. Deletions cut 8 bases from V and 8 bases from J, with 15 bases between. This CDR3 is built from 12 residues. This clonotype originated in a human donor who donated a stem cell graft to a child with SCID. The starting material was PBMCs from the stem cell graft donor, obtained from the stem cell graft. The chain joins TRBV12-3 or TRBV12-4 to TRBJ1-1; a weak D match, TRBD1 (5 bases). CDR3 sequence (DNA): TGTGCCAGCCACGGGAGCGGGGGGGAAGCTTTCTTT. Protein: CASHGSGGEAFF.